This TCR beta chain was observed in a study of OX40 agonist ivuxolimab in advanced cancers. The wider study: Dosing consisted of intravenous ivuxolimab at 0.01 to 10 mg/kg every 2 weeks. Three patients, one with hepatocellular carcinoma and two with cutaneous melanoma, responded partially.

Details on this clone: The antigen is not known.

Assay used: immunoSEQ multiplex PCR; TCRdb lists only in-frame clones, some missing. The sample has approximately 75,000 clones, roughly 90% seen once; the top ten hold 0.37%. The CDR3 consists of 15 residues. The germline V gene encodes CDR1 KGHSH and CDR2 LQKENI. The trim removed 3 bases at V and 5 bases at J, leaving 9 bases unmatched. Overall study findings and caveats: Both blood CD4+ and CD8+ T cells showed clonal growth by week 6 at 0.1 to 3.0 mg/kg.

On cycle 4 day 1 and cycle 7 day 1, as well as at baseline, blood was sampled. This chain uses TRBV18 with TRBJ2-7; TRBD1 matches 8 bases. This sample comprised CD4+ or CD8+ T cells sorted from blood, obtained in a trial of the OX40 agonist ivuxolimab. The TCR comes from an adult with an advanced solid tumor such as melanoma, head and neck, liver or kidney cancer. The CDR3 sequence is CASSPGAQGANEQYF. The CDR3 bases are TGTGCCAGCTCACCGGGTGCGCAGGGGGCAAACGAGCAGTACTTC.